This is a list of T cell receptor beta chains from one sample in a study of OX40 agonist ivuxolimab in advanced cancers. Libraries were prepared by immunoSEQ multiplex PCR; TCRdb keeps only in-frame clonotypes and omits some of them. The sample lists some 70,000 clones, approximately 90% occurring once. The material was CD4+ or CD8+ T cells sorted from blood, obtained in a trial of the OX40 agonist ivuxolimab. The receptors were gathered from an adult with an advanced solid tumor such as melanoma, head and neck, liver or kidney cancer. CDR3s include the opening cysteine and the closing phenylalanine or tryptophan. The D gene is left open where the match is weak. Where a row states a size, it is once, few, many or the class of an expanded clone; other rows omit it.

cdr3_aa: CASGRADIQYF
cdr3_nt: TGTGCCAGCGGTAGGGCGGACATTCAGTACTTC
d_call: -
clone_size: -
v_call: TRBV6-5
j_call: TRBJ2-4

cdr3_aa: CASSLVVFDTGELFF
cdr3_nt: TGTGCCAGCAGTTTAGTGGTATTTGACACCGGGGAGCTGTTTTTT
d_call: -
clone_size: -
v_call: TRBV28
j_call: TRBJ2-2

cdr3_aa: CASSPTPNTGELFF
cdr3_nt: TGCGCCAGCAGCCCGACACCGAACACCGGGGAGCTGTTTTTT
d_call: -
clone_size: -
v_call: TRBV5-1
j_call: TRBJ2-2

cdr3_aa: CASSTTRKETQYF
cdr3_nt: TGTGCCAGCAGTACTACTAGGAAAGAGACCCAGTACTTC
d_call: -
clone_size: -
v_call: TRBV2
j_call: TRBJ2-5

cdr3_aa: CASSIDLRVGQPQHF
cdr3_nt: TGTGCCAGTAGTATAGATCTCAGGGTAGGGCAGCCCCAGCATTTT
d_call: -
clone_size: -
v_call: TRBV19
j_call: TRBJ1-5

cdr3_aa: CASSTHTGGRSGNTIYF
cdr3_nt: TGTGCCAGTAGTACCCATACCGGAGGTCGCTCTGGAAACACCATATATTTT
d_call: -
clone_size: -
v_call: TRBV19
j_call: TRBJ1-3

cdr3_aa: CASGLAPGTSYEQYF
cdr3_nt: TGTGCTAGTGGTTTGGCGCCAGGGACATCCTACGAGCAGTACTTC
d_call: -
clone_size: -
v_call: TRBV12-5
j_call: TRBJ2-7

cdr3_aa: CASSDKIYEQYF
cdr3_nt: TGTGCCAGCAGTGACAAGATATACGAGCAGTACTTC
d_call: -
clone_size: -
v_call: TRBV2
j_call: TRBJ2-7

cdr3_aa: CSVALRPYPYEQYF
cdr3_nt: TGCAGCGTTGCCTTGAGGCCTTATCCCTACGAGCAGTACTTC
d_call: -
clone_size: -
v_call: TRBV29-1
j_call: TRBJ2-7

cdr3_aa: CASSRQGAGNQPQHF
cdr3_nt: TGCGCCAGCAGCCGTCAGGGGGCTGGGAATCAGCCCCAGCATTTT
d_call: TRBD1
clone_size: few
v_call: TRBV4-1
j_call: TRBJ1-5

cdr3_aa: CASSAFDILNTEAFF
cdr3_nt: TGTGCCAGCAGTGCCTTCGACATTTTGAACACTGAAGCTTTCTTT
d_call: -
clone_size: -
v_call: TRBV25-1
j_call: TRBJ1-1

cdr3_aa: CASSRGGTGELFF
cdr3_nt: TGTGCCAGTAGTAGGGGCGGGACCGGGGAGCTGTTTTTT
d_call: -
clone_size: -
v_call: TRBV19
j_call: TRBJ2-2

cdr3_aa: CASSLALEFAAYNEQFF
cdr3_nt: TGTGCCAGCAGCTTAGCGCTAGAGTTCGCGGCCTACAATGAGCAGTTCTTC
d_call: -
clone_size: -
v_call: TRBV7-2
j_call: TRBJ2-1

cdr3_aa: CASSSRDSLNEKLFF
cdr3_nt: TGTGCCAGCAGCTCCCGGGACAGCCTTAATGAAAAACTGTTTTTT
d_call: TRBD1
clone_size: -
v_call: TRBV11-2
j_call: TRBJ1-4

cdr3_aa: CASSLAGERVETQYF
cdr3_nt: TGTGCCAGCAGCTTGGCCGGGGAACGGGTGGAGACCCAGTACTTC
d_call: -
clone_size: -
v_call: TRBV5-6
j_call: TRBJ2-5

cdr3_aa: CASSQDTTSGRLYEQYF
cdr3_nt: TGCGCCAGCAGCCAAGATACCACTAGCGGGAGGTTGTACGAGCAGTACTTC
d_call: TRBD2
clone_size: -
v_call: TRBV4-1
j_call: TRBJ2-7

cdr3_aa: CASSPPGSYNSPLHF
cdr3_nt: TGTGCCAGCTCACCACCGGGCTCCTATAATTCACCCCTCCACTTT
d_call: -
clone_size: -
v_call: TRBV18
j_call: TRBJ1-6

cdr3_aa: CASSERTGWTEAFF
cdr3_nt: TGCGCCAGCAGTGAGAGGACAGGGTGGACTGAAGCTTTCTTT
d_call: TRBD1
clone_size: -
v_call: TRBV10-2
j_call: TRBJ1-1

cdr3_aa: CSSVEDTLSFARNEQFF
cdr3_nt: TGCAGCAGCGTTGAAGATACCTTGAGTTTTGCCCGCAATGAGCAGTTCTTC
d_call: -
clone_size: -
v_call: TRBV29-1
j_call: TRBJ2-1

cdr3_aa: CASSGVDSLYGYTF
cdr3_nt: TGTGCCAGCAGCGGGGTTGACAGCCTCTATGGCTACACCTTC
d_call: -
clone_size: -
v_call: TRBV7-8
j_call: TRBJ1-2

cdr3_aa: CASSSPGHRYGYTF
cdr3_nt: TGTGCCAGTAGTTCCCCGGGACATCGCTATGGCTACACCTTC
d_call: -
clone_size: once
v_call: TRBV19
j_call: TRBJ1-2

cdr3_aa: CASLLGPPRPGLATYNEQFF
cdr3_nt: TGTGCCAGCCTATTAGGCCCCCCACGCCCGGGACTAGCGACATACAATGAGCAGTTCTTC
d_call: TRBD2
clone_size: few
v_call: TRBV28
j_call: TRBJ2-1

cdr3_aa: CASTLGLGGNYGYTF
cdr3_nt: TGTGCCAGCACCCTGGGGTTAGGGGGTAACTATGGCTACACCTTC
d_call: -
clone_size: -
v_call: TRBV5-6
j_call: TRBJ1-2

cdr3_aa: CASSSRTPFYNEQFF
cdr3_nt: TGTGCCAGCAGCTCACGGACTCCCTTCTACAATGAGCAGTTCTTC
d_call: -
clone_size: -
v_call: TRBV7-2
j_call: TRBJ2-1

cdr3_aa: CASSGFDRGSGYTF
cdr3_nt: TGTGCCAGCAGCGGGTTCGACAGGGGATCTGGCTACACCTTC
d_call: TRBD1
clone_size: -
v_call: TRBV6-6
j_call: TRBJ1-2

cdr3_aa: CASSKDRASNQPQHF
cdr3_nt: TGTGCCAGCAGTAAAGACAGGGCCAGCAATCAGCCCCAGCATTTT
d_call: TRBD1
clone_size: few
v_call: TRBV6-6
j_call: TRBJ1-5

cdr3_aa: CASNPTPGQGAKNIQYF
cdr3_nt: TGTGCCAGTAATCCTACGCCGGGACAGGGTGCCAAAAACATTCAGTACTTC
d_call: TRBD1
clone_size: once
v_call: TRBV19
j_call: TRBJ2-4

cdr3_aa: CASTLTGLETQYF
cdr3_nt: TGCGCCAGCACCCTCACAGGTCTCGAGACCCAGTACTTC
d_call: -
clone_size: -
v_call: TRBV5-1
j_call: TRBJ2-5

cdr3_aa: CASSASNEKLFF
cdr3_nt: TGTGCCAGCAGCGCCTCTAATGAAAAACTGTTTTTT
d_call: -
clone_size: -
v_call: TRBV27
j_call: TRBJ1-4

cdr3_aa: CASSRAGTATGELFF
cdr3_nt: TGTGCCAGCAGCCGTGCCGGGACAGCCACCGGGGAGCTGTTTTTT
d_call: TRBD1
clone_size: once
v_call: TRBV5-5
j_call: TRBJ2-2

cdr3_aa: CASSRSIATNEKLFF
cdr3_nt: TGTGCCAGTAGTCGTAGCATTGCAACTAATGAAAAACTGTTTTTT
d_call: -
clone_size: -
v_call: TRBV19
j_call: TRBJ1-4

cdr3_aa: CAIMGDQETQYF
cdr3_nt: TGTGCCATCATGGGGGACCAAGAGACCCAGTACTTC
d_call: -
clone_size: -
v_call: TRBV10-3
j_call: TRBJ2-5

cdr3_aa: CASSIPGLAANEQFF
cdr3_nt: TGTGCCAGCAGTATACCGGGACTAGCCGCTAATGAGCAGTTCTTC
d_call: TRBD2
clone_size: -
v_call: TRBV28
j_call: TRBJ2-1

cdr3_aa: CSVDSGAGNYGYTF
cdr3_nt: TGCAGCGTTGACTCCGGGGCCGGTAACTATGGCTACACCTTC
d_call: -
clone_size: -
v_call: TRBV29-1
j_call: TRBJ1-2

cdr3_aa: CASTQTRQGGAEAFF
cdr3_nt: TGTGCCAGTACCCAGACCCGACAGGGGGGCGCTGAAGCTTTCTTT
d_call: TRBD1
clone_size: -
v_call: TRBV19
j_call: TRBJ1-1

cdr3_aa: CASSSLRGIGEQYF
cdr3_nt: TGTGCCAGTAGTTCCCTCAGGGGGATCGGCGAGCAGTACTTC
d_call: TRBD1
clone_size: -
v_call: TRBV19
j_call: TRBJ2-7

cdr3_aa: CASSLEGSSGIQYF
cdr3_nt: TGCGCCAGCAGCTTGGAGGGTAGCTCGGGCATTCAGTACTTC
d_call: -
clone_size: -
v_call: TRBV5-1
j_call: TRBJ2-4

cdr3_aa: CASSLASSFSGANVLTF
cdr3_nt: TGCGCCAGCAGCTTGGCTTCCAGCTTCTCTGGGGCCAACGTCCTGACTTTC
d_call: -
clone_size: -
v_call: TRBV5-1
j_call: TRBJ2-6